Listed below are T cell receptor beta chains from one sample, sequenced in a study of shared clonotypes between healthy human individuals. The method was immunoSEQ multiplex PCR; TCRdb's version includes in-frame clones alone and lacks a portion of them. The sample has around 600,000 clones; about 98% are singletons. The sequencing input was naive CD8+ T cells sorted from blood. These receptors all come from a man aged 25-40 years in good health. Both conserved end residues are part of each CDR3. D genes are given only for firm matches. Clone size is not always given. Where it is, it says once, few, many or a class for expanded clones.

CDR3aa	CDR3nt	abundance	j_gene	d_gene	v_gene
CASSVDSLGRQPHYGYTF	TGTGCCAGCAGCGTAGACTCTTTAGGCCGACAGCCCCACTATGGCTACACCTTC	NA	TRBJ1-2	NA	TRBV9
CSAQGQGAGQPQHF	TGCAGCGCCCAGGGACAGGGGGCGGGTCAGCCCCAGCATTTT	NA	TRBJ1-5	TRBD1	TRBV29-1
CASSVGPYNEQFF	TGTGCCAGTAGTGTGGGACCCTACAATGAGCAGTTCTTC	once	TRBJ2-1	NA	TRBV19
CASSISNEQFF	TGTGCCAGTAGTATCAGTAATGAGCAGTTCTTC	NA	TRBJ2-1	NA	TRBV19
CASSVGGFEETQYF	TGTGCCAGCAGCGTAGGCGGCTTTGAAGAGACCCAGTACTTC	NA	TRBJ2-5	NA	TRBV9
CASSATGAWDYGYTF	TGTGCCAGCAGCGCAACAGGGGCTTGGGACTATGGCTACACCTTC	NA	TRBJ1-2	TRBD1	TRBV7-3
CASSHGQGRYEQYF	TGTGCCAGCAGTCACGGACAGGGGAGGTACGAGCAGTACTTC	NA	TRBJ2-7	TRBD1	TRBV6-5
CASSRISNEKLFF	TGTGCCAGCAGCCGCATAAGTAATGAAAAACTGTTTTTT	NA	TRBJ1-4	NA	TRBV14
CASSITTGGYSYEQYF	TGTGCCAGTAGTATCACGACAGGGGGTTACTCCTACGAGCAGTACTTC	NA	TRBJ2-7	TRBD1	TRBV19
CASTGQGAPPYEQYF	TGTGCCAGCACGGGACAGGGGGCGCCCCCCTACGAGCAGTACTTC	NA	TRBJ2-7	TRBD1	TRBV27
CASSALKYEQYF	TGTGCCAGCAGCGCGCTTAAATACGAGCAGTACTTC	NA	TRBJ2-7	NA	TRBV7-9
CSVDRGQANTYEQYF	TGCAGCGTTGATCGCGGACAGGCCAATACCTACGAGCAGTACTTC	NA	TRBJ2-7	TRBD1	TRBV29-1
CASRFPGQGTDTQYF	TGTGCCAGCCGGTTCCCGGGACAGGGGACCGATACGCAGTATTTT	NA	TRBJ2-3	TRBD1	TRBV6-5
CASSYSQGSYEQYF	TGTGCCAGCAGTTACTCGCAGGGCTCCTACGAGCAGTACTTC	once	TRBJ2-7	NA	TRBV6-5
CASSLNVNTEAFF	TGTGCCAGCAGCTTGAACGTGAACACTGAAGCTTTCTTT	NA	TRBJ1-1	NA	TRBV11-2
CASSYSFRGLREKLFF	TGTGCCAGCAGTTACTCGTTCAGGGGGCTACGAGAAAAACTGTTTTTT	NA	TRBJ1-4	TRBD1	TRBV6-5
CASSQTGTGTIPQETQYF	TGTGCCAGCAGCCAAACTGGGACAGGGACAATTCCCCAAGAGACCCAGTACTTC	NA	TRBJ2-5	TRBD1	TRBV5-4
CASSMGQVDTEAFF	TGTGCCAGCAGCATGGGACAGGTGGACACTGAAGCTTTCTTT	NA	TRBJ1-1	TRBD1	TRBV9
CASLDRGYEQYF	TGTGCCAGCTTGGACAGGGGGTACGAGCAGTACTTC	NA	TRBJ2-7	TRBD1	TRBV2
CASSYGGPTYEQYF	TGTGCCAGCAGTTACGGGGGACCCACCTACGAGCAGTACTTC	NA	TRBJ2-7	NA	TRBV6-6
CASSLDGTVEQYF	TGTGCCAGCAGCTTAGACGGGACCGTCGAGCAGTACTTC	NA	TRBJ2-7	NA	TRBV7-6
CATPDGGPYNEQFF	TGTGCCACACCGGACGGGGGACCTTACAATGAGCAGTTCTTC	NA	TRBJ2-1	NA	TRBV2
CASSGREGQETQYF	TGTGCCAGCAGCGGCAGGGAGGGACAAGAGACCCAGTACTTC	NA	TRBJ2-5	TRBD2	TRBV5-4
CASSVEGKNEQFF	TGTGCCAGCAGCGTAGAGGGTAAAAATGAGCAGTTCTTC	NA	TRBJ2-1	NA	TRBV9
CAAGGQENTGELFF	TGTGCCGCCGGGGGACAGGAGAACACCGGGGAGCTGTTTTTT	once	TRBJ2-2	TRBD1	TRBV7-8
CASSSGQGAHNEQFF	TGTGCTAGCAGCTCCGGACAGGGAGCGCACAATGAGCAGTTCTTC	NA	TRBJ2-1	TRBD1	TRBV7-7
CASGTELSYNEQFF	TGTGCCAGTGGAACGGAGTTATCTTACAATGAGCAGTTCTTC	NA	TRBJ2-1	NA	TRBV13
CASSFVSYEQYF	TGTGCCAGCAGCTTTGTTAGTTACGAGCAGTACTTC	NA	TRBJ2-7	NA	TRBV7-9
CSVDGLAGEETQYF	TGCAGCGTTGATGGATTAGCGGGAGAAGAGACCCAGTACTTC	NA	TRBJ2-5	TRBD2	TRBV29-1
CASSFRTYLYEQYF	TGTGCCAGCAGCTTTAGGACCTACCTCTACGAGCAGTACTTC	NA	TRBJ2-7	NA	TRBV5-6
CASSSFQGVDYREQYF	TGCGCCAGCAGCTCCTTCCAGGGGGTGGACTATAGGGAGCAGTACTTC	NA	TRBJ2-7	NA	TRBV5-1
CASSIQGGRVTDTQYF	TGTGCCAGCAGCATTCAGGGGGGGAGGGTCACAGATACGCAGTATTTT	NA	TRBJ2-3	NA	TRBV11-2
CASSSALGQGPYEQYF	TGTGCCAGCAGCTCAGCCTTGGGACAGGGACCGTACGAGCAGTACTTC	once	TRBJ2-7	TRBD1	TRBV27
CSVEDRGDSYEQYF	TGCAGCGTTGAGGACAGGGGGGACTCCTACGAGCAGTACTTC	NA	TRBJ2-7	TRBD1	TRBV29-1
CASSLPGQGNQPQHF	TGTGCCAGCAGTCTACCCGGCCAGGGCAATCAGCCCCAGCATTTT	once	TRBJ1-5	NA	TRBV28
CASSPRQGVNYEQYF	TGTGCCAGCAGCCCTAGACAGGGGGTAAACTACGAGCAGTACTTC	NA	TRBJ2-7	TRBD1	TRBV5-4
CASSLAGTGESNTEAFF	TGTGCCAGCAGCTTAGCCGGGACAGGGGAAAGTAACACTGAAGCTTTCTTT	NA	TRBJ1-1	TRBD1	TRBV7-9
CASSLDGRRGNSGNTIYF	TGTGCTAGCAGCTTAGACGGACGGCGGGGTAACTCTGGAAACACCATATATTTT	NA	TRBJ1-3	NA	TRBV7-7
CAWTAAAQGSNQPQHF	TGTGCCTGGACTGCGGCGGCCCAAGGGAGCAATCAGCCCCAGCATTTT	NA	TRBJ1-5	NA	TRBV30
CASSYTGASYEQYF	TGTGCCAGCAGTTACACGGGTGCGTCCTACGAGCAGTACTTC	NA	TRBJ2-7	NA	TRBV6-6
CASSLGGRTYEQYF	TGCGCCAGCAGCTTGGGAGGGAGAACCTACGAGCAGTACTTC	NA	TRBJ2-7	NA	TRBV5-1
CASAGTGVGEQYF	TGTGCCAGTGCCGGGACAGGGGTAGGTGAGCAGTACTTC	NA	TRBJ2-7	TRBD1	TRBV6-5
CASSLGQVTYNEQFF	TGTGCCAGCAGCCTAGGACAGGTTACCTACAATGAGCAGTTCTTC	NA	TRBJ2-1	TRBD1	TRBV6-6
CASSQDYLSYNEQFF	TGTGCCAGCAGCCAAGATTACCTCTCCTACAATGAGCAGTTCTTC	NA	TRBJ2-1	NA	TRBV4-2
CASSVDGGREQFF	TGTGCCAGCAGCGTGGACGGGGGACGCGAGCAGTTCTTC	NA	TRBJ2-1	NA	TRBV27
CASSYSLYNEQFF	TGTGCCAGCAGTTACTCTCTCTACAATGAGCAGTTCTTC	NA	TRBJ2-1	NA	TRBV6-5
CASSLAQGTPYEQYF	TGCGCCAGCAGCTTGGCCCAGGGGACACCCTACGAGCAGTACTTC	NA	TRBJ2-7	NA	TRBV5-1
CASSLGGNGYTF	TGTGCCAGCAGCTTGGGAGGGAATGGCTACACCTTC	NA	TRBJ1-2	NA	TRBV5-4
CASSLGTSGRNEQFF	TGCGCCAGCAGCTTGGGGACTAGCGGGAGGAATGAGCAGTTCTTC	NA	TRBJ2-1	TRBD2	TRBV5-1
CASSSPPPAFF	TGTGCCAGCAGCTCACCCCCCCCAGCTTTCTTT	NA	TRBJ1-1	NA	TRBV11-2